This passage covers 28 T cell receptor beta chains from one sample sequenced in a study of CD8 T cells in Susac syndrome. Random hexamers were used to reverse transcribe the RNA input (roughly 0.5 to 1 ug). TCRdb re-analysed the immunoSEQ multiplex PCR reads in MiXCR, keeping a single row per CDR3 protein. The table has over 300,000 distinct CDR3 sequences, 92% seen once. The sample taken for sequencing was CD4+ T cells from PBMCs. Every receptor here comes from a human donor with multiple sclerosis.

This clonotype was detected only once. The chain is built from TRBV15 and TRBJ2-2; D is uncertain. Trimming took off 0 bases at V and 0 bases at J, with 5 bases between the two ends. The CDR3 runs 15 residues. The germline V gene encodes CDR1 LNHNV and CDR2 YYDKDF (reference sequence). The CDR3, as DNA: TGTGCCACCAGCAGAGATCGGACGAACACCGGGGAGCTGTTTTTT. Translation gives CATSRDRTNTGELFF.

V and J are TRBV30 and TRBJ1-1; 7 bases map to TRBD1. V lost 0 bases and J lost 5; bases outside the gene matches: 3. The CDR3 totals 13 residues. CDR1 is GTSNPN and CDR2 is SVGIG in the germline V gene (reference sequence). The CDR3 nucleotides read TGTGCCTGGAGTGTGTCAGGGGGGACTGAAGCTTTCTTT. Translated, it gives CAWSVSGGTEAFF.

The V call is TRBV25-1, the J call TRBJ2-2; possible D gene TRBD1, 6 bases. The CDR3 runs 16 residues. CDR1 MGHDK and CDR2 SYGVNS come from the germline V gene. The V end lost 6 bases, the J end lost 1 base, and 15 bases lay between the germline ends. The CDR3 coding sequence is TGTGCCAGCAGCGGGACACGACGTGAGAACACCGGGGAGCTGTTTTTT. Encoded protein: CASSGTRRENTGELFF.

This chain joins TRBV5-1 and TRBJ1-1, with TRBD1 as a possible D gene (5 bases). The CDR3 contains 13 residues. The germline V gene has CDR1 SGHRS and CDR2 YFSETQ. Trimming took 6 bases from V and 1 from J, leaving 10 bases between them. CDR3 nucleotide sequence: TGCGCCAGCACCCCAGGGACGAACACTGAAGCTTTCTTT. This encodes CASTPGTNTEAFF.

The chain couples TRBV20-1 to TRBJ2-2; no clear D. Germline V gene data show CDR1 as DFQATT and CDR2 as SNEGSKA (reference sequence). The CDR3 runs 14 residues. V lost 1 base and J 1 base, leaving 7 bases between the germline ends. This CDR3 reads CSARGQLNTGELFF. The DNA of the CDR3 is TGCAGTGCTAGAGGGCAGCTGAACACCGGGGAGCTGTTTTTT.

CDR3 nucleotides: TGTGCCAGCAGGCACGGGGAGCTGTTTTTT. This translates into CASRHGELFF. The chain uses TRBV6-6 and TRBJ2-2, with no clear D. V lost 6 bases and J lost 7, with 3 bases in between. The germline V gene encodes CDR1 MNHNY and CDR2 SVGAGI (reference sequence). The CDR3 contains 10 residues.

CDR3 residues: CASSVNRDAANEKLFF. The DNA of the CDR3 is TGTGCCAGTAGTGTTAACAGGGATGCAGCTAATGAAAAACTGTTTTTT. The chain recombines TRBV19 with TRBJ1-4, with D possibly being TRBD1 (6 bases). V was pared by 5 bases and J by 3 bases, with 16 bases between. Germline CDR1 is LNHDA and CDR2 is SQIVND (reference sequence). This CDR3 has 16 residues.

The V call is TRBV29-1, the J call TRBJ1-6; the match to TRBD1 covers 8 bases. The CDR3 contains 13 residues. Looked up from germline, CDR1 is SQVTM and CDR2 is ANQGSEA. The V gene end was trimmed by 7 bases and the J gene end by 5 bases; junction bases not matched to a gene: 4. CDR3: CSAGQGDNSPLHF. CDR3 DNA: TGCAGCGCTGGACAGGGCGATAATTCACCCCTCCACTTT.

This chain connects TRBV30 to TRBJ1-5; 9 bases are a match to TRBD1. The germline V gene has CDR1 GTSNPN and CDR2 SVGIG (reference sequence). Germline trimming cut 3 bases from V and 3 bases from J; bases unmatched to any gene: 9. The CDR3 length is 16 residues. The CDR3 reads CAWRNAGTGLNQPQHF. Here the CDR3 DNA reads TGTGCCTGGAGGAACGCAGGGACAGGGCTCAATCAGCCCCAGCATTTT. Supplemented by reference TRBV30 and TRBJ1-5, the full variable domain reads SQTIHQWPATLVQPVGSPLSLECTVEGTSNPNLYWYRQAAGRGLQLLFYSVGIGQISSEVPQNLSASRPQDRQFILSSKKLLLSDSGFYLCAWRNAGTGLNQPQHFGDGTRLSIL.

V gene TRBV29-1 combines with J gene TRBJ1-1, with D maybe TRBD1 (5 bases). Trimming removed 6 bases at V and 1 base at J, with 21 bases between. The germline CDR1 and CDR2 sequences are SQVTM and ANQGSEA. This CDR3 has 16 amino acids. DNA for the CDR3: TGCAGCGTGGTCGGCATGGGGCTCACCGGGAACACTGAAGCTTTCTTT. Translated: CSVVGMGLTGNTEAFF.

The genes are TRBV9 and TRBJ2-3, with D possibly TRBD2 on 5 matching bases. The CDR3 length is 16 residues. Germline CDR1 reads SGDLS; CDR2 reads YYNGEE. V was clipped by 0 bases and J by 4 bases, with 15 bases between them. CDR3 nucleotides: TGTGCCAGCAGCGTAGGGGTCCAGACTACTTCAGATACGCAGTATTTT. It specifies CASSVGVQTTSDTQYF.

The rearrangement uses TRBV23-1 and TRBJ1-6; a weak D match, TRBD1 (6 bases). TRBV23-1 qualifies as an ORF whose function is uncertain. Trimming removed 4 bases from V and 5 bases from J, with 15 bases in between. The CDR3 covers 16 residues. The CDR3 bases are TGCGCCAGCAGTCCCCTTCCCACAGGGAATAATTCACCCCTCCACTTT. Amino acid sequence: CASSPLPTGNNSPLHF.

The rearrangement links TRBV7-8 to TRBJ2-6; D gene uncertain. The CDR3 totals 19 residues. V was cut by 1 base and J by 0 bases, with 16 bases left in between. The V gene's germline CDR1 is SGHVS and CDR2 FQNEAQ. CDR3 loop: CASSLVFVPIHSGANVLTF. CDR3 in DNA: TGTGCCAGCAGCTTAGTGTTCGTCCCTATACACTCTGGGGCCAACGTCCTGACTTTC. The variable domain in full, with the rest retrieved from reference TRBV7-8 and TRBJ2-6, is GAGVSQSPRYKVAKRGQDVALRCDPISGHVSLFWYQQALGQGPEFLTYFQNEAQLDKSGLPSDRFFAERPEGSVSTLKIQRTQQEDSAVYLCASSLVFVPIHSGANVLTFGAGSRLTVL.

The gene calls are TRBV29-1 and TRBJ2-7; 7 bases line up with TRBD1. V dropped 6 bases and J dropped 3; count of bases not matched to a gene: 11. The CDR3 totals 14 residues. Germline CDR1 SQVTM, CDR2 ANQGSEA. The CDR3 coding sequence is TGCAGCGTCCAATTCGAGGGGGCCCTCTACGAGCAGTACTTC. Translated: CSVQFEGALYEQYF.

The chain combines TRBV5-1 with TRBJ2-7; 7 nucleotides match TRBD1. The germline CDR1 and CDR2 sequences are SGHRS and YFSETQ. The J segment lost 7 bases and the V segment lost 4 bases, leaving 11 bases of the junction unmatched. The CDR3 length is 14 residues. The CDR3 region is CASSIWDRAMEQYF. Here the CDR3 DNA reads TGCGCCAGCAGCATCTGGGACAGAGCTATGGAGCAGTACTTC.

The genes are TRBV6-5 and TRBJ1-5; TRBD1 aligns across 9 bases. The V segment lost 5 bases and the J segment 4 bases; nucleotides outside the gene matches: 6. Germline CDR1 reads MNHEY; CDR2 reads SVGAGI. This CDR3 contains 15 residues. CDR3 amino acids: CASSGDRERNQPQHF. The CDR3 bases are TGTGCCAGCAGTGGGGACAGGGAAAGAAATCAGCCCCAGCATTTT.

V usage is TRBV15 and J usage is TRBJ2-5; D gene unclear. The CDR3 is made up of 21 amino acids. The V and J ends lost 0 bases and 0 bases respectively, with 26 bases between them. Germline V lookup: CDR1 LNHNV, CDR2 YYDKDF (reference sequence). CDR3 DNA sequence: TGTGCCACCAGCAGAGATCTCCCAAGCCCTCTGCGCGAAGCCTACCAAGAGACCCAGTACTTC. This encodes CATSRDLPSPLREAYQETQYF.

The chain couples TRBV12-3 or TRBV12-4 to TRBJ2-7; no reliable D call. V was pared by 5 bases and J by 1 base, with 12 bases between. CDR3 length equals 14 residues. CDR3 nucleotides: TGTGCCAGCAGTGACCGAGGACGATCCTACGAGCAGTACTTC. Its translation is CASSDRGRSYEQYF.

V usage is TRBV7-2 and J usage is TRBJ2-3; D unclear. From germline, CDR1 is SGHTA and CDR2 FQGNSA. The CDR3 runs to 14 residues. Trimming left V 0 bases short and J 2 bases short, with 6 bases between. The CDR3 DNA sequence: TGTGCCAGCAGCTTAGCACGTAACACAGATACGCAGTATTTT. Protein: CASSLARNTDTQYF.

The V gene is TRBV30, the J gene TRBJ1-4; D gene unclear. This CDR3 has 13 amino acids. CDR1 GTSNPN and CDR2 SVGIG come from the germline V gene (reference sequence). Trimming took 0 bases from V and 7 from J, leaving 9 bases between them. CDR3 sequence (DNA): TGTGCCTGGAGTGTTTTTGCGGGTGAAAAACTGTTTTTT. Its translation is CAWSVFAGEKLFF.

The DNA of the CDR3 is TGCGCCAGCAGCCCCTTTGGACCTTTCTCTGGAAACACCATATATTTT. Its translation is CASSPFGPFSGNTIYF. The gene calls are TRBV4-1 and TRBJ1-3; no clear D gene. V was shortened by 4 bases and J by 0 bases, with 13 bases between the two germline ends. CDR1 is MGHRA, CDR2 YSYEKL, per germline. This CDR3 is 16 amino acids long.

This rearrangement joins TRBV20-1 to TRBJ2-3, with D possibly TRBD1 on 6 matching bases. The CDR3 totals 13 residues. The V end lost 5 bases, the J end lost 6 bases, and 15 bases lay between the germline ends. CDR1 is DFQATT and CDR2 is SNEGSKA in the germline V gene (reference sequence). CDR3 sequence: CSALDRFPDTQYF. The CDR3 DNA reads TGCAGTGCTCTTGACAGGTTCCCGGATACGCAGTATTTT.

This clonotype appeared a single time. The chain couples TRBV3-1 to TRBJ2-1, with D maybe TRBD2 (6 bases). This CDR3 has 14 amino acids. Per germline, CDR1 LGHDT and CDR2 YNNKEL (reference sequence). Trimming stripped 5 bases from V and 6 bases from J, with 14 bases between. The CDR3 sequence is CASSVNGLFNEQFF. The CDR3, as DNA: TGTGCCAGCAGCGTCAACGGACTATTCAATGAGCAGTTCTTC.

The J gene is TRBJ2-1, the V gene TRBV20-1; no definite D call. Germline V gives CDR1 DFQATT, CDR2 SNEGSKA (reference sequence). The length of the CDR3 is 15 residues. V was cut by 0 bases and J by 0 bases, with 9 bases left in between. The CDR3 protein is CSARDPVPSYNEQFF. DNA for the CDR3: TGCAGTGCTAGAGATCCTGTACCCTCCTACAATGAGCAGTTCTTC.

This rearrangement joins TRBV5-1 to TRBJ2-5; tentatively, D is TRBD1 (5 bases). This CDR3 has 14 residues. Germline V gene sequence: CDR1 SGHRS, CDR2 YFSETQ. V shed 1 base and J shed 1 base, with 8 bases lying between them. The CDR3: CASSLMTVQETQYF. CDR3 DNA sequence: TGCGCCAGCAGCTTGATGACAGTCCAAGAGACCCAGTACTTC.

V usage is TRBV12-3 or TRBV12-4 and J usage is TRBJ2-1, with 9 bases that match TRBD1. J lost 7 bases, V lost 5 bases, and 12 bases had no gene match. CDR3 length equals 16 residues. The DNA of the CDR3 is TGTGCCAGCAGTACTCCTACAGGGGGCGCGGGAAATGAGCAGTTCTTC. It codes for CASSTPTGGAGNEQFF.

In DNA, the CDR3 is TGCGCCAGCAGCCAAATGACTAGCGGGAGGGCCAGTATAGGTACGCAGTATTTT. This sequence encodes CASSQMTSGRASIGTQYF. V gene TRBV4-3 combines with J gene TRBJ2-3, with 14 bases aligning to TRBD2. Germline loops: CDR1 LGHNA, CDR2 YSLEER. Trimming removed 2 bases from V and 8 bases from J; junction bases left unmatched: 12. The CDR3 runs 18 residues.

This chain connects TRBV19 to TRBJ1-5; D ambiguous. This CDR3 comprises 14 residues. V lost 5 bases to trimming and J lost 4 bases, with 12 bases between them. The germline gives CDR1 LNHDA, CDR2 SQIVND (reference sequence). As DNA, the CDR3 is TGTGCCAGTAGTCTGGACGGACCTAATCAGCCCCAGCATTTT. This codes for CASSLDGPNQPQHF. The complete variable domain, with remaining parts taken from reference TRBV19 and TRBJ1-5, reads DGGITQSPKYLFRKEGQNVTLSCEQNLNHDAMYWYRQDPGQGLRLIYYSQIVNDFQKGDIAEGYSVSREKKESFPLTVTSAQKNPTAFYLCASSLDGPNQPQHFGDGTRLSIL.